Below are 23 T cell receptor beta chains sequenced from a single sample in a study of T cells in narcolepsy (dated by TCRdb to about 2018). The receptor library was made with the immunoSEQ multiplex PCR assay. This is the immuneACCESS table as TCRdb keeps it, with only in-frame sequences that have V and J called. A part of the clones is gone; compared with another copy, unresolved V genes explain less than half, and the rest is unexplained. The sample table contains around 35,000 clones; only one count was recorded for roughly nine tenths of them. The ten largest clones add up to approximately 1.2% of the sample. Specimen: CD45RA- memory CD4+ T cells from PBMCs. Interpreted using the paper, the cell subset or site label stands for: memory T cells sorted ex vivo from peripheral blood. The receptors here all came from a human donor with narcolepsy.

The chain's CDR3 is CASSEARIRNYSNQPQHF. CDR3 nucleotides: TGTGCCAGCAGTGAAGCGAGGATCCGAAACTATAGCAATCAGCCCCAGCATTTT. The chain links TRBV6-1 to TRBJ1-5; D not resolved. CDR1 MNHNS and CDR2 SASEGT come from the germline V gene. This CDR3 has 18 amino acids. Trimming removed 0 bases from V and 0 bases from J, with 15 bases in between.

In its sample, this clone was seen a few times. V and J are TRBV10-3 and TRBJ2-7; the match to TRBD2 covers 8 bases. Trimming removed 6 bases from V and 2 bases from J; junction bases left unmatched: 6. This CDR3 comprises 14 residues. Germline V gene lookup returns CDR1 ENHRY and CDR2 SYGVKD. The CDR3 spells CAIRGAGDPYEQYF. The CDR3 nucleotides are TGTGCCATCAGGGGAGCGGGGGACCCCTACGAGCAGTACTTC.

The chain carries TRBV10-3 and TRBJ1-5; D remains unclear. The germline gives CDR1 ENHRY, CDR2 SYGVKD. CDR3 length: 12 residues. V was clipped by 3 bases and J by 7 bases, with 7 bases between them. This CDR3 is CAISDGRQPQHF. DNA of the CDR3: TGTGCCATCAGTGATGGGAGACAGCCCCAGCATTTT.

In this sample, this clone turned up a few times. This CDR3 is CASSNQGRTEAFF. The CDR3 DNA sequence: TGTGCCAGCAGCAATCAGGGGAGGACTGAAGCTTTCTTT. V is TRBV6-1 and J is TRBJ1-1, with D perhaps matching TRBD1 (6 bases). Germline CDR1 is MNHNS and CDR2 is SASEGT. Trimming left V 6 bases short and J 5 bases short, with 13 bases between. The CDR3 loop spans 13 amino acids.

This clone has just a few counts. The chain employs TRBV10-3 and TRBJ1-4; 9 bases map to TRBD1. V gave up 2 bases and J gave up 8 bases; unmatched junction bases: 6. The CDR3 spans 15 residues. Per the germline V gene, CDR1 is ENHRY and CDR2 is SYGVKD. CDR3 loop: CAISEGPGTGEKLFF. CDR3 coding DNA: TGTGCCATCAGTGAGGGTCCCGGGACAGGGGAAAAACTGTTTTTT.

J is TRBJ2-7 and V is TRBV7-9; 11 bases align to TRBD2. The V gene end was trimmed by 4 bases and the J gene end by 5 bases; junction bases not matched to a gene: 10. Germline V gene sequence: CDR1 SEHNR, CDR2 FQNEAQ (reference sequence). The CDR3 length is 16 residues. In DNA, the CDR3 is TGTGCCAGCAGCTCCATAGCGGGAGGGCCCGGGGACGAGCAGTACTTC. This gives the protein CASSSIAGGPGDEQYF.

This rearrangement joins TRBV10-3 to TRBJ1-2; 7 nucleotides match TRBD1. The V gene's germline CDR1 is ENHRY and CDR2 SYGVKD. V gave up 0 bases and J gave up 6 bases; unmatched junction bases: 4. This CDR3 is 14 amino acids long. The CDR3 protein is CAISESHDRDGYTF. The CDR3 bases are TGTGCCATCAGTGAGTCTCATGACAGGGATGGCTACACCTTC.

V and J are TRBV27 and TRBJ2-2, with TRBD1 identical over 9 bases. CDR3 length: 16 residues. V was pared by 4 bases and J by 3 bases, with 6 bases of the junction left unmatched. CDR1 and CDR2 from the germline V gene are MNHEY and SMNVEV (reference sequence). This CDR3 is CASSSSGQGYTGELFF. In DNA form, the CDR3 reads TGTGCCAGCAGTTCATCGGGACAGGGCTACACCGGGGAGCTGTTTTTT.

CDR3 sequence: CASSPGRGEGEKLFF. The DNA for the CDR3 is TGTGCCAGCAGTCCCGGGAGGGGGGAAGGTGAAAAACTGTTTTTT. The genes are TRBV27 and TRBJ1-4; TRBD1 might be the D (6 bases). Trimming stripped 5 bases from V and 7 bases from J, with 17 bases between. Germline CDR1 MNHEY, CDR2 SMNVEV (reference sequence). The CDR3 is 15 residues long.

V usage is TRBV2 and J usage is TRBJ2-1; 9 bases agree with TRBD2. Trimming cost V 0 bases and J 8 bases; bases outside gene matches: 17. Germline loops: CDR1 SNHLY, CDR2 FYNNEI. The length of the CDR3 is 19 residues. The chain's CDR3 is CASSEALRLAGPEGDEQFF. In DNA form, the CDR3 reads TGTGCCAGCAGTGAAGCGCTTCGGCTAGCGGGACCTGAGGGGGATGAGCAGTTCTTC.

The gene calls are TRBV5-1 and TRBJ2-7; 10 bases fit TRBD1. V dropped 7 bases and J dropped 4; count of bases not matched to a gene: 8. The CDR3 length is 14 residues. Germline V CDR1 and CDR2: SGHRS, YFSETQ. The CDR3 bases are TGCGCCAGCCGAACGACAGGGGGCGTTTACGAGCAGTACTTC. Its protein is CASRTTGGVYEQYF.

This chain connects TRBV29-1 to TRBJ1-1; 10 nucleotides align to TRBD1. The V gene end was trimmed by 6 bases and the J gene end by 1 base; junction bases not matched to a gene: 8. The germline CDR1 and CDR2 sequences are SQVTM and ANQGSEA. CDR3 size: 15 residues. CDR3 sequence (DNA): TGCAGCGTACAGCCTTGGACAGGGGGGAACACTGAAGCTTTCTTT. The encoded protein is CSVQPWTGGNTEAFF.

This chain links TRBV19 with TRBJ2-1, with 11 bases lining up with TRBD2. Germline V lookup: CDR1 LNHDA, CDR2 SQIVND (reference sequence). With V trimmed by 8 bases and J by 9 bases, 6 bases remained unmatched. The CDR3 contains 13 residues. This CDR3 reads CASRLAGGGEQFF. For the CDR3, the DNA is TGTGCCAGTCGCCTAGCGGGGGGAGGTGAGCAGTTCTTC.

The chain combines TRBV4-3 with TRBJ1-1; D may be TRBD1 (5 bases). Germline loops: CDR1 LGHNA, CDR2 YSLEER. The CDR3 has 14 amino acids. Trimming took off 0 bases at V and 5 bases at J, with 10 bases between the two ends. The CDR3 loop is CASSQDLGQTEAFF. The CDR3 DNA sequence: TGCGCCAGCAGCCAAGATTTGGGGCAAACTGAAGCTTTCTTT.

The gene calls are TRBV5-8 and TRBJ1-1, with D perhaps matching TRBD1 (5 bases). Germline CDR1 SGHTS, CDR2 YDEGEE. The CDR3 extends over 14 amino acids. Trimming shortened V by 4 bases and J by 11 bases, and 21 bases separated the two germline ends. The CDR3 loop is CASSVDLVNRFAFF. The CDR3 DNA follows: TGTGCCAGCAGCGTCGACCTAGTAAACAGGTTCGCTTTCTTT.

This chain links TRBV15 with TRBJ1-1; maybe TRBD1 (6 bases). This CDR3 has 15 amino acids. CDR1 is LNHNV, CDR2 YYDKDF, per germline (reference sequence). With 6 bases removed from V and 1 base from J, the gap between germline ends came to 15 bases. The CDR3: CATRGLTGRNTEAFF. CDR3 DNA sequence: TGTGCCACCAGGGGACTTACAGGGCGGAACACTGAAGCTTTCTTT. Based on the CDR3 plus reference TRBV15 and TRBJ1-1, the full variable domain is DAMVIQNPRYQVTQFGKPVTLSCSQTLNHNVMYWYQQKSSQAPKLLFHYYDKDFNNEADTPDNFQSRRPNTSFCFLDIRSPGLGDTAMYLCATRGLTGRNTEAFFGQGTRLTVV.

The chain couples TRBV11-1 to TRBJ1-2, with D unclear. Germline V lookup: CDR1 SGHAT, CDR2 FQDESV (reference sequence). This CDR3 is 15 amino acids long. Trimming removed 4 bases at V and 8 bases at J, with 20 bases between. CDR3 region: CASSSAEHRSLGYTF. As DNA, the CDR3 is TGTGCCAGCAGCTCGGCAGAGCACCGAAGTCTGGGCTACACCTTC. Supplemented by reference TRBV11-1 and TRBJ1-2, the full variable domain reads EAEVAQSPRYKITEKSQAVAFWCDPISGHATLYWYRQILGQGPELLVQFQDESVVDDSQLPKDRFSAERLKGVDSTLKIQPAELGDSAMYLCASSSAEHRSLGYTFGSGTRLTVV.

The rearrangement joins TRBV4-2 to TRBJ2-1, with 9 bases that match TRBD2. V lost 5 bases, J lost 6 bases, and 5 bases stayed unmatched. This CDR3 comprises 14 residues. Germline V gene data show CDR1 as LGHNA and CDR2 as YNFKEQ. The CDR3 spells CASSKGLATNEQFF. Here the CDR3 DNA reads TGTGCCAGCAGCAAAGGACTAGCGACCAATGAGCAGTTCTTC.

Written as DNA, the CDR3 is TGTGCCAGCAGCTACCGGGACCAAGACAATGAGCAGTTCTTC. As protein: CASSYRDQDNEQFF. The chain is built from TRBV5-6 and TRBJ2-1; D possibly uses TRBD1 or TRBD2 (5 bases each). CDR1 is SGHDT, CDR2 YYEEEE, per germline. The CDR3 is 14 amino acids. Trimming removed 3 bases at V and 5 bases at J, with 12 bases between.

The chain recombines TRBV29-1 with TRBJ1-2; 10 nucleotides align to TRBD1. Unmatched junction bases numbered 11, after V lost 7 bases and J lost 3 bases. The CDR3 has 15 residues. The germline V gene encodes CDR1 SQVTM and CDR2 ANQGSEA. The CDR3 nucleotides read TGCAGCGGTCAAGCGACAGGGGGCCGGGACTATGGCTACACCTTC. Residues: CSGQATGGRDYGYTF.

This clone is medium-sized. The chain joins TRBV6-5 to TRBJ1-6; D gene ambiguous. The CDR3 runs to 13 residues. From germline, CDR1 is MNHEY and CDR2 SVGAGI. Trimming removed 0 bases at V and 9 bases at J, with 6 bases between. In DNA form, the CDR3 reads TGTGCCAGCAGTTACTCGAACTCTTCACCCCTCCACTTT. The encoded protein is CASSYSNSSPLHF.

CDR3 loop: CATKTGGANNEQFF. CDR3 bases: TGTGCCACCAAGACGGGGGGAGCTAACAATGAGCAGTTCTTC. The chain is built from TRBV28 and TRBJ2-1; 7 bases map to TRBD2. This CDR3 is built from 14 residues. With 10 bases clipped from V and 5 bases from J, the junction kept 11 bases outside the gene matches. Germline assignment: CDR1 MDHEN and CDR2 SYDVKM. The whole variable domain, remainder taken from reference TRBV28 and TRBJ2-1, is DVKVTQSSRYLVKRTGEKVFLECVQDMDHENMFWYRQDPGLGLRLIYFSYDVKMKEKGDIPEGYSVSREKKERFSLILESASTNQTSMYLCATKTGGANNEQFFGPGTRLTVL.

V gene TRBV7-8 combines with J gene TRBJ1-3; no clear D gene. The CDR3 sequence is 17 residues long. The germline gives CDR1 SGHVS, CDR2 FQNEAQ. The V gene lost 0 bases and the J gene lost 0 bases, with 12 bases spanning the gap. The CDR3 loop is CASSLAVLPFSGNTIYF. In DNA, the CDR3 is TGTGCCAGCAGCTTAGCAGTCCTCCCCTTCTCTGGAAACACCATATATTTT.